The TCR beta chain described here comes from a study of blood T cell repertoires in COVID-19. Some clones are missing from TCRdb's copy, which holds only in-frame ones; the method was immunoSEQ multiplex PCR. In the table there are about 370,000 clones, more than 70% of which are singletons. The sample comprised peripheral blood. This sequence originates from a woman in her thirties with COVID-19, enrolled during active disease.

The CDR3 sequence: CASSLEGGGTEAFF. Here the CDR3 DNA reads TGTGCCAGCAGTCTCGAGGGGGGAGGGACTGAAGCTTTCTTT. V and J are TRBV6-5 and TRBJ1-1, with D perhaps TRBD1 (6 bases). The V and J ends lost 5 bases and 5 bases respectively, with 15 bases between them. The V gene's germline CDR1 is MNHEY and CDR2 SVGAGI. This CDR3 has 14 amino acids.